Detailed here is one T cell receptor beta chain. This clonotype appeared once. Its antigen is not yet known. There are no base qualities to consult, and no much larger clone falls within one base. Single-read evidence is weak. The CDR3, from cysteine to phenylalanine, totals 14 residues. Of the read, only the CDR3 DNA is kept; its 42 bases are in frame from base 1. V is cut by 8 bases and J by 5 bases, and the space between the germline ends is 18 bases. CDR1 is given as SGHVS and CDR2 as FQNEAQ, both from the germline V gene. This entry is derived from a study of CD8+CD57+ T cells in acquired aplastic anemia (dated by TCRdb to the late 2010s). Context from the whole study: DNA extracted from sorted CD4+ and CD8+ cells had a mean of around 3.3 ug, with a range of roughly 0.2 to 30 ug. Healthy donor samples averaged around 9.8 million reads for CD4+ and approximately 11 million for CD8+ cells. Paper-wide results and their limitations: Between patients and healthy controls, no significant difference in CD8+ Simpson's diversity was found (P=0.060). Fewer than 30 CD8+ CDR3 sequences were found in both patients and controls but appeared to be highly expressed in patients and within the immunodominant clones of the patients.

In this study, sorted CD4+ and CD8+ T cells from the blood of healthy subjects and of severe aplastic anemia patients had their TCR repertoires deep-sequenced. Ficoll-Paque density gradient centrifugation was used to isolate peripheral blood mononuclear cells. Before DNA extraction, CD4+ and CD8+ T cells were sorted with FACS or magnetic beads. TCR beta VDJ combination and CDR3 sequence profiling used genomic DNA as the template. TCR repertoire sequencing was run on an Illumina HiSeq 2000. Regarding the original processing steps: TRBV/TRBJ rearrangement plots, CDR3 size and DJ length profiles, and Simpson's diversity index were used to assess repertoires. The immunodominant clone was defined as the most abundant DNA sequence in deep sequencing data. CDR3 amino acid sequences were screened for sharing across subjects and were compared with published repertoires and the VDJdb database. TCRdb trimmed the raw reads at Q25, called clones with MiXCR and kept productive beta chains. For every CDR3 protein sequence, its rows merge into one entry that carries the most common genes and DNA. TCRdb assigned the V and J calls; the authors' analysis was not used. The sample table lists tens of thousands of distinct CDR3 sequences, under 50% of them with a count of one. The ten largest clones take up approximately 61% of the sample.

The receptor chain draws on TRBV7-8 and TRBJ1-2; the D segment cannot be called with confidence. Sample: sorted CD4+, CD8+, or CD8+CD57+ T cells (not recorded which) from PBMCs. The origin of this receptor is a human donor in good health, serving as a control. The DNA sequence is TGTGCCAGCTGGGGAACAGCTGGTGGGTATGGCTACACCTTC. This translates into CASWGTAGGYGYTF.